A selection of T cell receptor beta chains follows, all from one sample in a study of cytomegalovirus exposure and HLA in healthy donors. Only in-frame clones appear in the TCRdb table, and some are missing; sequencing was by immunoSEQ multiplex PCR. The data contain about 76,000 clones, around three quarters of them singletons. The sample was PBMCs. The receptors originated from a male donor in good health and CMV-seropositive. CDR3s include the opening cysteine and the closing phenylalanine or tryptophan.

V gene: TRBV14; J gene: TRBJ1-1; CDR3 protein: CASSQSTEAFF
V gene: TRBV5-4; J gene: TRBJ1-6; CDR3 protein: CASSLGQPGNSPLHF
V gene: TRBV7-9; J gene: TRBJ2-7; CDR3 protein: CASSTDYKIGEQYF
V gene: TRBV18; J gene: TRBJ1-5; CDR3 protein: CASSPAGEQPQHF
V gene: TRBV6-1; J gene: TRBJ2-2; CDR3 protein: CASSLKGHNTGELFF
V gene: TRBV10-3; J gene: TRBJ2-7; CDR3 protein: CAINIRDSVTYEQYF
V gene: TRBV9; J gene: TRBJ1-2; CDR3 protein: CASSAGQGNYGYTF
V gene: TRBV30; J gene: TRBJ2-7; CDR3 protein: CAWSVRLVLEYEQYF
V gene: TRBV29-1; J gene: TRBJ2-3; CDR3 protein: CSGTKTSGLTDTQYF
V gene: TRBV4-3; J gene: TRBJ2-6; CDR3 protein: CASSQDTSYSGANVLTF
V gene: TRBV19; J gene: TRBJ2-1; CDR3 protein: CASSQLAGGTTRQFF
V gene: TRBV21-1; J gene: TRBJ2-7; CDR3 protein: CASSRGGAYEQYF
V gene: TRBV6-5; J gene: TRBJ1-5; CDR3 protein: CASSGKGDSNQPQHF
V gene: TRBV7-8; J gene: TRBJ2-3; CDR3 protein: CASSHGTAKVTQYF
V gene: TRBV5-4; J gene: TRBJ1-1; CDR3 protein: CASSLESVLQNTEAFF
V gene: TRBV7-2; J gene: TRBJ2-5; CDR3 protein: CASSPRGRETQYF
V gene: TRBV5-1; J gene: TRBJ2-6; CDR3 protein: CASSLGTVAGGGPGANVLTF